This T cell receptor beta chain was captured in a study of T cells after somatic rescue of genetic block. Using immunoSEQ multiplex PCR, the repertoire was profiled, and TCRdb retains in-frame clones only, with some absent. The sample includes around 50,000 clones, 95% to 96% of them seen just once. The CDR3 spans 16 residues. Germline CDR1 is SGHTA and CDR2 is FQGNSA. V shed 0 bases and J 5 bases; nucleotides not matched to a gene: 4. The sequenced material came from peripheral blood mononuclear cells (PBMCs). The J gene is TRBJ2-3, the V gene TRBV7-2, with 11 bases matching TRBD2. This clonotype was obtained from a child under two years old. CDR3 amino acids: CASSLARLAGKDTQYF. The CDR3 DNA follows: TGTGCCAGCAGCTTAGCGAGACTAGCGGGAAAAGATACGCAGTATTTT.